The rows below give T cell receptor beta chains drawn from one sample of a study of brain metastases from non-small cell lung cancer. Data came from immunoSEQ multiplex PCR; TCRdb stores just in-frame clones and leaves some out. Of 400 or so clones in the sample, roughly four fifths were seen once. Sequenced sample: tissue from a brain metastasis. The receptors derive from a donor aged 40 or older with non-small cell lung cancer. The CDR3 runs from the conserved cysteine through the conserved F or W. The order of the fields is CDR3 protein, CDR3 DNA, J gene, clone size, V gene, D gene. The D gene is left open where the match is weak. Clone size is not always given. Where it is, it says once, few, many or a class for expanded clones.

CASTMGGYTEAFF,TGTGCCAGTACCATGGGGGGGTACACTGAAGCTTTCTTT,TRBJ1-1,few,TRBV19,NA
CASSGGYNEQFF,TGTGCCAGCAGTGGGGGGTACAATGAGCAGTTCTTC,TRBJ2-1,NA,TRBV6-2/TRBV6-3,NA
CASSLLGGPLYEQYF,TGTGCCAGCAGTTTACTTGGTGGGCCTTTATACGAGCAGTACTTC,TRBJ2-7,few,TRBV28,NA
CASSYGPMTGEGYTF,TGTGCCAGCAGTTACGGCCCGATGACAGGGGAAGGCTACACCTTC,TRBJ1-2,NA,TRBV6-5,TRBD1
CASSLREDGYQETQYF,TGTGCCAGCAGCTTGCGAGAGGACGGTTACCAAGAGACCCAGTACTTC,TRBJ2-5,NA,TRBV5-6,NA
CASSEAQYGYTF,TGTGCCAGCAGTGAAGCCCAGTATGGCTACACCTTC,TRBJ1-2,NA,TRBV6-1,NA
CASQSASGPSSYNEQFF,TGTGCCAGCCAGTCGGCTAGCGGGCCTAGCTCCTACAATGAGCAGTTCTTC,TRBJ2-1,NA,TRBV7-2,TRBD2
CASSQNTGYSPLHF,TGTGCCAGCAGCCAAAATACAGGTTATTCACCCCTCCACTTT,TRBJ1-6,NA,TRBV14,NA
CASRSNRAETQYF,TGTGCCAGCAGGTCAAACAGGGCCGAGACCCAGTACTTC,TRBJ2-5,NA,TRBV28,NA
CSARGTGEAFF,TGCAGCGCTAGGGGGACAGGGGAAGCTTTCTTT,TRBJ1-1,NA,TRBV29-1,TRBD1
CATSRGAVDTQYF,TGTGCCACCAGCAGAGGAGCGGTAGATACGCAGTATTTT,TRBJ2-3,NA,TRBV15,NA
CALLQETTYGYTF,TGTGCCCTTTTGCAAGAGACAACCTATGGCTACACCTTC,TRBJ1-2,NA,TRBV30,NA
CASSGDLAGSVAKNIQYF,TGTGCCAGTAGCGGCGATCTAGCGGGGAGTGTGGCCAAAAACATTCAGTACTTC,TRBJ2-4,once,TRBV7-2,TRBD2
CTSSTGSEQFF,TGTACCAGCAGTACAGGGAGTGAGCAGTTCTTC,TRBJ2-1,NA,TRBV6-2/TRBV6-3,NA
CASSSRWPEQYF,TGTGCCAGCAGTTCTAGGTGGCCCGAGCAGTACTTC,TRBJ2-7,NA,TRBV11-1,NA
CASSTDQETQYF,TGTGCCAGCTCGACAGATCAAGAGACCCAGTACTTC,TRBJ2-5,few,TRBV5-4,NA
CASRGWEGYQPQHF,TGTGCCAGCAGGGGCTGGGAGGGGTATCAGCCCCAGCATTTT,TRBJ1-5,NA,TRBV2,NA
CATSTGTYEQYF,TGTGCCACTTCGACAGGGACCTACGAGCAGTACTTC,TRBJ2-7,NA,TRBV2,TRBD1
CASSLSGGAADTQYF,TGTGCCAGCAGCCTAAGCGGGGGGGCCGCGGATACGCAGTATTTT,TRBJ2-3,NA,TRBV7-9,TRBD2
CASSDSPEGYTF,TGTGCCAGCAGTGACAGCCCAGAGGGCTATACCTTC,TRBJ1-2,once,TRBV2,NA
CASSLGQRTNNTQYF,TGTGCTAGCAGCTTGGGCCAGCGGACAAATAATACGCAGTATTTT,TRBJ2-3,NA,TRBV7-9,NA
CASSVDGVPYNEQFF,TGTGCCAGCAGCGTAGATGGAGTCCCTTACAATGAGCAGTTCTTC,TRBJ2-1,NA,TRBV9,NA
CASSQQGAVSSEAFF,TGTGCCAGCAGCCAACAGGGGGCGGTCAGTTCTGAAGCTTTCTTT,TRBJ1-1,NA,TRBV14,TRBD1
CASSSSRVPGNQPQHF,TGTGCCAGCAGTTCCTCCCGGGTCCCCGGCAATCAGCCCCAGCATTTT,TRBJ1-5,NA,TRBV27,NA
CASSQGQGPSGANVLTF,TGCGCCAGCAGCCAGGGACAGGGACCTTCTGGGGCCAACGTCCTGACTTTC,TRBJ2-6,NA,TRBV4-1,TRBD1
CATSRNTEAFF,TGTGCCACCAGCAGAAACACTGAAGCTTTCTTT,TRBJ1-1,few,TRBV15,NA
CASSSGLGPYNEQFF,TGTGCCAGCAGCTCCGGACTAGGCCCCTACAATGAGCAGTTCTTC,TRBJ2-1,few,TRBV5-6,TRBD2
CASRQDRNTGELFF,TGTGCCAGCAGGCAAGACAGAAACACCGGGGAGCTGTTTTTT,TRBJ2-2,NA,TRBV6-5,NA
CASSLQTGNYNEQFF,TGTGCCAGCAGCCTACAGACAGGGAATTACAATGAGCAGTTCTTC,TRBJ2-1,once,TRBV7-2,TRBD1
CAGSSGPYNEQFF,TGTGCCGGGTCTAGCGGACCCTACAATGAGCAGTTCTTC,TRBJ2-1,NA,TRBV2,TRBD2
CASKSGIGELFF,TGTGCCAGCAAATCGGGGATCGGGGAGCTGTTTTTT,TRBJ2-2,NA,TRBV25-1,NA
CASSLMLVGGPNNEQFF,TGCGCCAGCAGCTTAATGTTAGTGGGAGGGCCAAACAATGAGCAGTTCTTC,TRBJ2-1,NA,TRBV5-1,TRBD2
CASSLGSGLAGFTGELFF,TGTGCCAGCAGTTTAGGCTCCGGACTAGCGGGGTTCACCGGGGAGCTGTTTTTT,TRBJ2-2,once,TRBV28,TRBD2
CASRAGGRQPQHF,TGTGCCAGCAGAGCAGGGGGTCGTCAGCCCCAGCATTTT,TRBJ1-5,NA,TRBV27,TRBD1
CATASSGKGSNQPQHF,TGTGCCACCGCATCCTCAGGGAAGGGAAGCAATCAGCCCCAGCATTTT,TRBJ1-5,once,TRBV28,NA